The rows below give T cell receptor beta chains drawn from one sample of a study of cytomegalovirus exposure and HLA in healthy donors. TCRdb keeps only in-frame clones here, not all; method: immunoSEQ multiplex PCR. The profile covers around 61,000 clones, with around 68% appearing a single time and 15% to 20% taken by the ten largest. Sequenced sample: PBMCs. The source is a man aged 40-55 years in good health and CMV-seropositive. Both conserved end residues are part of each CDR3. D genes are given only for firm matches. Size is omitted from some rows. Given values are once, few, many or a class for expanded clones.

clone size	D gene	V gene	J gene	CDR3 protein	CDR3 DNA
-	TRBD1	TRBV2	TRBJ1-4	CASSAGQGGKLFF	TGTGCCAGCAGCGCCGGACAGGGCGGAAAACTGTTTTTT
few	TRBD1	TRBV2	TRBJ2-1	CASRTVPGQGSSSYNEQFF	TGTGCCAGCAGAACGGTCCCGGGACAGGGATCGAGCTCCTACAATGAGCAGTTCTTC
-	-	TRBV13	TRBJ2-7	CASSLEPAQQVPYEQYF	TGTGCCAGCAGCTTAGAACCGGCCCAGCAGGTGCCCTACGAGCAGTACTTC
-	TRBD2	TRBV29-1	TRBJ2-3	CSVVYSGTTSTDTQYF	TGCAGCGTTGTTTATAGCGGGACTACTAGCACAGATACGCAGTATTTT
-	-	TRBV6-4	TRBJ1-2	CASSDSGGAYGYTF	TGTGCCAGCAGTGACTCGGGCGGGGCCTATGGCTACACCTTC
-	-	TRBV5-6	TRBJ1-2	CASSLARGYGYTF	TGTGCCAGCAGCTTGGCCAGGGGCTATGGCTACACCTTC
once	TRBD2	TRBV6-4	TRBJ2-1	CASSTGGAASYEQFF	TGTGCCAGCAGCACCGGGGGGGCCGCGAGTTATGAGCAATTCTTC
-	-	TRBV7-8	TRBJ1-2	CASSLALDYGYTF	TGTGCCAGCAGCTTAGCACTTGACTATGGCTACACCTTC
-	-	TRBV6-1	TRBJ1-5	CASSEVGGTQPQHF	TGTGCCAGCAGTGAAGTGGGGGGGACTCAGCCCCAGCATTTT
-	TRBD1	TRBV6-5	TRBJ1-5	CASSSGQGYQPQHF	TGTGCCAGCAGTTCGGGACAGGGCTATCAGCCCCAGCATTTT
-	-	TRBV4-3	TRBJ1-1	CASSQDLAREAFF	TGCGCCAGCAGCCAAGATTTGGCCCGGGAGGCTTTCTTT
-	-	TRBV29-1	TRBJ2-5	CSARSGTSRETQYF	TGCAGCGCTCGCTCGGGAACTAGCCGGGAGACCCAGTACTTC
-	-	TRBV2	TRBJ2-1	CASRVLDNEQFF	TGTGCCAGCAGGGTCCTAGACAATGAGCAGTTCTTC
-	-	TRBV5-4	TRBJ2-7	CASSLGQTGGEQYF	TGTGCCAGCAGCTTGGGTCAGACTGGAGGCGAGCAGTACTTC
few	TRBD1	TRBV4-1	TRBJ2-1	CASSHEGQGAGEQFF	TGCGCCAGCAGCCATGAGGGACAGGGGGCGGGTGAGCAGTTCTTC
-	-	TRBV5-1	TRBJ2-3	CASSSTAISTDTQYF	TGCGCCAGCAGCTCGACAGCCATTAGCACAGATACGCAGTATTTT
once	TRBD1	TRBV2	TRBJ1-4	CASSDSGGRGEKLFF	TGTGCCAGCAGTGATTCAGGGGGCAGGGGTGAAAAACTGTTTTTT
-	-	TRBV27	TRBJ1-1	CASSLSTGRRAFF	TGTGCCAGCAGTTTATCAACAGGGCGGCGAGCTTTCTTT
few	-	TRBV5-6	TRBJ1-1	CASSLAVSEAFF	TGTGCCAGCAGCTTGGCCGTGAGTGAAGCTTTCTTT
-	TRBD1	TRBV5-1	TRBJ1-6	CASSTDRGYYNSPLHF	TGCGCCAGCAGCACGGACAGGGGATACTATAATTCACCCCTCCACTTT
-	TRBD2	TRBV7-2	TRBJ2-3	CASSRLAGGNTDTQYF	TGTGCCAGCAGCCGACTAGCGGGGGGAAACACAGATACGCAGTATTTT
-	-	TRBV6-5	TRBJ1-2	CASSLRGSDGYTF	TGTGCCAGCAGTCTCAGGGGAAGTGATGGCTACACCTTC
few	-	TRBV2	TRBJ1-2	CASSVTGIDGYTF	TGTGCCAGCAGTGTGACAGGAATCGATGGCTACACCTTC
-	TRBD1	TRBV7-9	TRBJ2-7	CASSSGGQYEQYF	TGTGCCAGCAGCTCAGGGGGCCAGTACGAGCAGTACTTC
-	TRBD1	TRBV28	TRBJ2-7	CASSSGGTGEQYF	TGTGCCAGCAGTTCAGGGGGCACGGGGGAGCAGTACTTC
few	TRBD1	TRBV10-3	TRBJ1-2	CAINRDRGYGYTF	TGTGCCATCAACCGGGACAGGGGTTATGGCTACACCTTC
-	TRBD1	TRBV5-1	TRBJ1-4	CASSSGGWNEKLFF	TGCGCCAGCAGCTCAGGGGGATGGAATGAAAAACTGTTTTTT
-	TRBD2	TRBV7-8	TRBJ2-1	CASSPYRLAGGIYNEQFF	TGTGCCAGCAGCCCCTACCGACTAGCGGGAGGGATATACAATGAGCAGTTCTTC
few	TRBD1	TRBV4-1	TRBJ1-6	CASSQETGAGSPLHF	TGCGCCAGCAGCCAAGAAACAGGGGCCGGCTCACCCCTCCACTTT
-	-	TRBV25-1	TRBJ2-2	CASSGALTGIGELFF	TGTGCCAGCAGTGGCGCGCTAACAGGGATCGGGGAGCTGTTTTTT
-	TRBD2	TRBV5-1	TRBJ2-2	CASSPGLAEANTGELFF	TGCGCCAGCAGCCCAGGACTAGCGGAGGCGAACACCGGGGAGCTGTTTTTT
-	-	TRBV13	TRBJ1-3	CASSLDYFSGNTIYF	TGTGCCAGCAGCTTAGACTATTTCTCGGGAAACACCATATATTTT
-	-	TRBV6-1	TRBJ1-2	CASSEERRLGYTF	TGTGCCAGCAGTGAAGAAAGGCGACTTGGCTACACCTTC
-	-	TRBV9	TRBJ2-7	CASSVSPLPSYEQYF	TGTGCCAGCAGCGTCTCCCCTCTACCCTCCTACGAGCAGTACTTC
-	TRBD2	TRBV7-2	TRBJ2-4	CASSSTSGRAKNIQYF	TGTGCCAGCAGCTCTACTAGCGGGAGGGCCAAAAACATTCAGTACTTC
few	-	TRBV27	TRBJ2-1	CASSKGLTKEQFF	TGTGCCAGCAGTAAAGGACTGACGAAGGAGCAGTTCTTC
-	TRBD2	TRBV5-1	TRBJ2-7	CASSASSGGYYEQYF	TGCGCCAGCAGCGCATCCTCGGGAGGGTACTACGAGCAGTACTTC
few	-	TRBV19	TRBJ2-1	CASSIGGSYNEQFF	TGTGCCAGTAGTATCGGGGGTTCCTACAATGAGCAGTTCTTC
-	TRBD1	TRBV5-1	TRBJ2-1	CASSSGTGFWVEGGLTGNEQFF	TGCGCCAGCAGCTCCGGGACAGGTTTTTGGGTTGAGGGGGGTTTAACAGGAAATGAGCAGTTCTTC
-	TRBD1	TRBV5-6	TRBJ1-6	CASSLGGQGHSPLHF	TGTGCCAGCAGCTTGGGAGGACAGGGCCATTCACCCCTCCACTTT
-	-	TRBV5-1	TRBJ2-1	CASSAFGSSYNEQFF	TGCGCCAGCAGCGCCTTCGGGAGCTCCTACAATGAGCAGTTCTTC
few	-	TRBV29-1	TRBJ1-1	CSVADIQNTEAFF	TGCAGCGTTGCGGACATACAAAACACTGAAGCTTTCTTT
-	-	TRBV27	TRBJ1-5	CASSLRGSNQPQHF	TGTGCCAGCAGTCTCAGGGGTTCAAATCAGCCCCAGCATTTT
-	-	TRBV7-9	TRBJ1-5	CASSFSGDHQPQHF	TGTGCCAGCAGCTTCTCGGGGGACCATCAGCCCCAGCATTTT
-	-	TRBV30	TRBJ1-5	CAWSVPEARYSNQPQHF	TGTGCCTGGAGTGTCCCCGAGGCCCGCTATAGCAATCAGCCCCAGCATTTT
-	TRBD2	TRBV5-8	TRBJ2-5	CASSLAGTSALQETQYF	TGTGCCAGCAGCTTGGCGGGGACTAGCGCCTTACAAGAGACCCAGTACTTC
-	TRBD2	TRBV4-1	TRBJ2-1	CASSQDFARGGLYNEQFF	TGCGCCAGCAGCCAAGATTTTGCGCGGGGGGGCCTATACAATGAGCAGTTCTTC
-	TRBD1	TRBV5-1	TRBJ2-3	CASSLGQGSDTQYF	TGCGCCAGCAGTTTAGGACAGGGGTCAGATACGCAGTATTTT
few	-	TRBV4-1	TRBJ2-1	CASSPQIAVYYNEQFF	TGCGCCAGCAGCCCCCAGATTGCGGTCTATTACAATGAGCAGTTCTTC
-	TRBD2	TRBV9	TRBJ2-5	CASSGLGTTQETQYF	TGTGCCAGCAGCGGCCTCGGGACTACTCAAGAGACCCAGTACTTC
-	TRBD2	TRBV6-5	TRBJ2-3	CATALAGGEYTQYF	TGTGCCACCGCGTTAGCGGGCGGGGAATATACGCAGTATTTT
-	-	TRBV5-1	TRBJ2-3	CASSFHGGLADTQYF	TGCGCCAGCAGCTTCCATGGGGGGTTGGCAGATACGCAGTATTTT
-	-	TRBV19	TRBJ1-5	CASSSESRDQPQHF	TGTGCCAGTAGCAGTGAAAGTCGGGATCAGCCCCAGCATTTT
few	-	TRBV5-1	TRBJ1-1	CASSLARGSTEAFF	TGCGCCAGCAGCTTGGCCCGGGGATCGACTGAAGCTTTCTTT